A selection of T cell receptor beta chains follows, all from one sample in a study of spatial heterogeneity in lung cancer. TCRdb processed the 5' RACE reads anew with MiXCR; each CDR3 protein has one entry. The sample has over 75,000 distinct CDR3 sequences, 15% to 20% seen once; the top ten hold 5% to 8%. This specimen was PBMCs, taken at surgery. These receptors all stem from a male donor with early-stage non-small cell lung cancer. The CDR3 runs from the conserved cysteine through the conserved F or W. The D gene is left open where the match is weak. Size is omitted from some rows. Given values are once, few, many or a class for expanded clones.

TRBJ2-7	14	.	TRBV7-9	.	CASSLEEAWNEQYF	TGTGCCAGCAGCTTAGAGGAGGCATGGAACGAGCAGTACTTC
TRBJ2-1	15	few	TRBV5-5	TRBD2	CASSLELAGANEQFF	TGTGCCAGCAGCTTGGAACTAGCGGGAGCCAATGAGCAGTTCTTC
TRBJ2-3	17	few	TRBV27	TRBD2	CASSLSGLAGGGNTQYF	TGTGCCAGCAGTTTATCCGGTCTAGCGGGAGGCGGGAATACGCAGTATTTT
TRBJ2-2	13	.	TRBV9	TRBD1	CASSSTGAGELFF	TGTGCCAGCAGCTCCACAGGGGCGGGGGAGCTGTTTTTT
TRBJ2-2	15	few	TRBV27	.	CASSLRGLDTGELFF	TGTGCCAGCAGCCTACGGGGGCTGGACACCGGGGAGCTGTTTTTT
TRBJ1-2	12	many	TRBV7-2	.	CASSSWVSGYTF	TGTGCCAGCAGCTCATGGGTTAGTGGCTACACCTTC
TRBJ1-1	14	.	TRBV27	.	CASSPGRSNTEAFF	TGTGCCAGCAGCCCTGGAAGGTCGAACACTGAAGCTTTCTTT
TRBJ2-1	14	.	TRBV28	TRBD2	CASSFRRELNEQFF	TGTGCCAGCAGTTTCCGGCGGGAGCTTAATGAGCAGTTCTTC
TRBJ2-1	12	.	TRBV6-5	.	CASGVLGGGQFF	TGTGCCAGCGGGGTTCTCGGAGGTGGGCAGTTCTTC
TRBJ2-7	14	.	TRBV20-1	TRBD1	CSARGRLTGDEQYF	TGCAGTGCTAGAGGAAGATTGACAGGGGACGAGCAGTACTTC
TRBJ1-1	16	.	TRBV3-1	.	CASSQGLLGPNTEAFF	TGTGCCAGCAGCCAAGGCCTCTTGGGCCCGAACACTGAAGCTTTCTTT
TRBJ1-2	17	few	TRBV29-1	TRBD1	CSVDKIGQGGSGYGYTF	TGCAGCGTTGATAAGATCGGGCAGGGGGGTTCTGGCTATGGCTACACCTTC
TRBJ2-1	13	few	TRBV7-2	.	CASSRSTSSEQFF	TGTGCCAGCAGCAGGAGTACTAGCAGTGAGCAGTTCTTC
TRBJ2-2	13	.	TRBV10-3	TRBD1	CAIREQGAGELFF	TGTGCCATCAGAGAACAGGGGGCCGGGGAGCTGTTTTTT
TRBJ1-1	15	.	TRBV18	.	CASSFLGGMNTEAFF	TGTGCCAGCTCGTTTCTGGGGGGGATGAACACTGAAGCTTTCTTT
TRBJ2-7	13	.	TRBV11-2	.	CASSFTGSPEQYF	TGTGCCAGCAGTTTTACAGGAAGCCCCGAGCAGTACTTC
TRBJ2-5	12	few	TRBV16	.	CASSAQGETQYF	TGTGCCAGCAGCGCTCAGGGGGAGACCCAGTACTTC
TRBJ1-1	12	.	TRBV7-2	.	CASSPALNVAFF	TGTGCCAGCAGCCCTGCCCTGAATGTAGCTTTCTTT
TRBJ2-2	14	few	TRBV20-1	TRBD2	CSAYSGEGTGELFF	TGCAGTGCTTATAGCGGGGAAGGCACCGGGGAGCTGTTTTTT
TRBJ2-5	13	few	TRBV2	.	CASSEDKAETQYF	TGTGCCAGCAGTGAAGACAAGGCGGAGACCCAGTACTTC
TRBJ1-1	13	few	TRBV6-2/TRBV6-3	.	CASSYKASGWSFF	TGTGCCAGCAGTTACAAGGCGTCAGGTTGGTCTTTCTTT
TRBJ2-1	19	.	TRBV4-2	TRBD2	CASSPTGTSGTSSYNEQFF	TGTGCCAGCAGCCCTACCGGGACTAGCGGGACTAGCTCCTACAATGAGCAGTTCTTC
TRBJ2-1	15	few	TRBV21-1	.	CASSNRDRGYNEQFF	TGTGCCAGCAGCAACCGGGACAGGGGCTACAATGAGCAGTTCTTC
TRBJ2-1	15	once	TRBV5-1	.	CASSLTGSPYNEQFF	TGCGCCAGCAGCTTGACAGGGTCTCCCTACAATGAGCAGTTCTTC
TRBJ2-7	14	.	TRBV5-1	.	CASSLDPGTYEQYF	TGCGCCAGCAGCTTGGATCCGGGAACCTACGAGCAGTACTTC
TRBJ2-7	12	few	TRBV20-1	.	CSALWGLGEQYF	TGCAGTGCTCTCTGGGGGTTGGGGGAGCAGTACTTC
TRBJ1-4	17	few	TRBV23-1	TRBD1	CASSQPFRQGSNEKLFF	TGCGCCAGCAGTCAACCATTCCGACAGGGCTCTAATGAAAAACTGTTTTTT
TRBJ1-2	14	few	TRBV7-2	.	CASSLGPGYYGYTF	TGTGCCAGCAGCTTAGGCCCGGGATACTATGGCTACACCTTC
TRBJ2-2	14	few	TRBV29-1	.	CSVLPGQNTGELFF	TGCAGCGTCTTACCGGGACAAAACACCGGGGAGCTGTTTTTT
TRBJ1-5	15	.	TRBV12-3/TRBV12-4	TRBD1	CASSFEDRGYQPQHF	TGTGCCAGCAGTTTTGAGGACAGGGGTTATCAGCCCCAGCATTTT
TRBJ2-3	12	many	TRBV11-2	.	CASSVDQGTQYF	TGTGCCAGCAGCGTCGACCAGGGTACGCAGTATTTT
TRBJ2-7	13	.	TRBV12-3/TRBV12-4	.	CASSLVRIGEQYF	TGTGCCAGCAGTTTGGTTAGGATCGGCGAGCAGTACTTC
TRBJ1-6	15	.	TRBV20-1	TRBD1	CSARERGQINSPLHF	TGCAGTGCTAGAGAGAGGGGACAGATAAATTCACCCCTCCACTTT
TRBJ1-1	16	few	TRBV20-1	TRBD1	CSALGTPGTGEAEAFF	TGCAGTGCTCTAGGAACCCCCGGGACAGGGGAGGCTGAAGCTTTCTTT
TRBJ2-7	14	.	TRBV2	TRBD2	CASSSSGKTYEQYF	TGTGCCAGCAGTTCAAGCGGGAAGACCTACGAGCAGTACTTC
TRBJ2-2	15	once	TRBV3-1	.	CASSPTLQDTGELFF	TGTGCCAGCAGCCCGACACTCCAAGACACCGGGGAGCTGTTTTTT
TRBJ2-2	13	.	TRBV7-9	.	CARRRDDTGELFF	TGTGCCAGGAGAAGGGACGACACCGGGGAGCTGTTTTTT
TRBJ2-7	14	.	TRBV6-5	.	CASSYPGNSYEQYF	TGTGCCAGCAGTTACCCGGGTAACTCCTACGAGCAGTACTTC
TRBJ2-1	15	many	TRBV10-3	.	CAISQPPGNRNEQFF	TGTGCCATCAGTCAACCCCCGGGGAATAGGAATGAGCAGTTCTTC
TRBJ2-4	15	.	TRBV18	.	CASSPESTAKNIQYF	TGTGCCAGCTCACCAGAGTCGACAGCCAAAAACATTCAGTACTTC
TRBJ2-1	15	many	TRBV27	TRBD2	CASSMTSGSTNEQFF	TGTGCCAGCAGTATGACTAGCGGGAGTACGAATGAGCAGTTCTTC
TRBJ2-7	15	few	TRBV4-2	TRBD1	CASSPRTGGRNEQYF	TGTGCCAGCAGCCCGCGGACAGGGGGCAGGAACGAGCAGTACTTC
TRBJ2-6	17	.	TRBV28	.	CASSLQGGSSGANVLTF	TGTGCCAGCAGTTTGCAGGGGGGCTCCTCTGGGGCCAACGTCCTGACTTTC
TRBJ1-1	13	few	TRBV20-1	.	CSAQAGVSTEAFF	TGCAGTGCTCAGGCGGGGGTTAGTACTGAAGCTTTCTTT
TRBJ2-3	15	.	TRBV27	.	CASSLSSLAPDTQYF	TGTGCCAGCAGTTTATCGAGTCTAGCCCCAGATACGCAGTATTTT
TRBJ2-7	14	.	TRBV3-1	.	CASSQDEGAYEQYF	TGTGCCAGCAGCCAAGATGAGGGGGCCTACGAGCAGTACTTC
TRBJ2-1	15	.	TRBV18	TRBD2	CASSDSGSSYNEQFF	TGTGCCAGCTCGGATAGCGGGAGTTCCTACAATGAGCAGTTCTTC
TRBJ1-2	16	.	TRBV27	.	CASSPTGLTIRDGYTF	TGTGCCAGCAGTCCTACGGGCCTCACTATTCGGGATGGCTACACCTTC